Listed here are 18 T cell receptor beta chains from one sample, sequenced in a study of cytomegalovirus exposure and HLA in healthy donors. PCR was performed using 60 Vbeta and 13 Jbeta primers. Method: immunoSEQ multiplex PCR; TCRdb's copy keeps in-frame clones and lacks some. The repertoire holds around 110,000 clones, with 60% to 85% as singletons. The sequenced material came from PBMCs. These receptors all come from a male donor in good health and CMV-seropositive.

The chain employs TRBV9 and TRBJ1-5; maybe TRBD1 (6 bases). The ends were cut back, 0 bases at V and 8 bases at J, with 15 bases in the middle. CDR3 size: 15 residues. The germline V gene encodes CDR1 SGDLS and CDR2 YYNGEE. CDR3 coding DNA: TGTGCCAGCAGCGTAGGACCCCAGGGGCTTGAGCCCCAGCATTTT. This gives the protein CASSVGPQGLEPQHF.

The V call is TRBV28, the J call TRBJ2-5; maybe TRBD1 (6 bases). Germline V gene sequence: CDR1 MDHEN, CDR2 SYDVKM. This CDR3 spans 16 amino acids. Trimming shortened V by 6 bases and J by 5 bases, and 22 bases separated the two germline ends. The chain's CDR3 is CASRLPSPGVGETQYF. In DNA form, the CDR3 reads TGTGCCAGCAGACTACCCTCTCCAGGGGTGGGGGAGACCCAGTACTTC.

This rearrangement joins TRBV15 to TRBJ1-5, with 8 bases lining up with TRBD1. This CDR3 is built from 13 residues. V shed 3 bases and J 15 bases; nucleotides not matched to a gene: 10. CDR1 LNHNV and CDR2 YYDKDF come from the germline V gene (reference sequence). The CDR3 spells CATSRGKTGEPHF. The DNA for the CDR3 is TGTGCCACCAGCAGGGGGAAGACAGGGGAGCCGCATTTT.

This clone occurred a few times. The J gene is TRBJ2-7, the V gene TRBV7-9, with 7 bases aligning to TRBD1. J gave up 0 bases and V 4 bases, and 12 bases lay outside the gene matches. This CDR3 region has 17 residues. Germline V lookup: CDR1 SEHNR, CDR2 FQNEAQ (reference sequence). The DNA of the CDR3 is TGTGCCAGCAGCTCACCCCTGATGGACAGGCTCTCCTACGAGCAGTACTTC. Its translation: CASSSPLMDRLSYEQYF.

The gene calls are TRBV4-1 and TRBJ1-5; D may be TRBD1 (5 bases). The CDR3 is 14 amino acids. The V end was cut by 4 bases, the J end by 7 bases, with 14 bases between. The germline gives CDR1 MGHRA, CDR2 YSYEKL. The CDR3 region is CASSRTGAGQPQHF. For the CDR3, the DNA is TGCGCCAGCAGCCGAACAGGAGCAGGCCAGCCCCAGCATTTT.

The chain links TRBV27 to TRBJ2-5, with D tentatively TRBD2 (6 bases). Trimming cost V 8 bases and J 2 bases, with 6 bases left between them. The CDR3 runs to 11 residues. Germline CDR1 and CDR2: MNHEY and SMNVEV (reference sequence). The CDR3 nucleotides are TGTGCCAGCGGGAGGCAAGAGACCCAGTACTTC. It specifies CASGRQETQYF.

V and J are TRBV7-2 and TRBJ2-2; 12 bases fit TRBD2. The CDR3 consists of 18 residues. Germline lookup yields CDR1 SGHTA and CDR2 FQGNSA. The J segment lost 0 bases and the V segment lost 4 bases, leaving 6 bases of the junction unmatched. CDR3 amino acids: CASSYRRLAGANTGELFF. The CDR3 nucleotides read TGTGCCAGCAGCTACCGCAGACTAGCGGGAGCGAACACCGGGGAGCTGTTTTTT.

This clone was detected once. The chain couples TRBV30 to TRBJ2-5; the D is unclear. Trimming removed 3 bases at V and 6 bases at J, with 11 bases between. The CDR3 runs 12 residues. Germline V gene data show CDR1 as GTSNPN and CDR2 as SVGIG (reference sequence). The CDR3 loop is CAWRGSLQTQYF. The CDR3 DNA reads TGTGCCTGGAGGGGCAGTTTACAGACCCAGTACTTC.

The chain employs TRBV9 and TRBJ1-5; D is unresolved. This CDR3 contains 15 residues. V lost 0 bases to trimming and J lost 2 bases, with 9 bases between them. CDR1 and CDR2 from the germline V gene are SGDLS and YYNGEE. CDR3 amino acids: CASSVGAARNQPQHF. DNA for the CDR3: TGTGCCAGCAGCGTAGGGGCAGCCCGCAATCAGCCCCAGCATTTT.

This chain links TRBV2 with TRBJ1-5; 8 bases map to TRBD1. The CDR3 length is 14 residues. Germline CDR1 reads SNHLY; CDR2 reads FYNNEI. J lost 3 bases, V lost 6 bases, and 4 bases had no gene match. CDR3: CASRGTGSNQPQHF. DNA of the CDR3: TGTGCCAGCAGAGGGACAGGCTCCAATCAGCCCCAGCATTTT. Full variable domain (outside the CDR3, taken from reference TRBV2 and TRBJ1-5): EPEVTQTPSHQVTQMGQEVILRCVPISNHLYFYWYRQILGQKVEFLVSFYNNEISEKSEIFDDQFSVERPDGSNFTLKIRSTKLEDSAMYFCASRGTGSNQPQHFGDGTRLSIL.

The J gene is TRBJ1-2, the V gene TRBV7-2; 7 bases are a match to TRBD1. V dropped 1 base and J dropped 3; count of bases not matched to a gene: 11. Looked up from germline, CDR1 is SGHTA and CDR2 is FQGNSA. This CDR3 contains 17 residues. CDR3 residues: CASSLVSLGGADYGYTF. The CDR3 DNA is TGTGCCAGCAGCTTAGTCTCCCTAGGGGGCGCGGACTATGGCTACACCTTC.

In its sample, this clone was seen a few times. The rearrangement uses TRBV10-3 and TRBJ1-1; 8 nucleotides agree with TRBD1. The germline V gene has CDR1 ENHRY and CDR2 SYGVKD. The CDR3 contains 14 residues. Trimming at V came to 6 bases and at J to 2 bases, leaving 5 bases not matched to a gene. The CDR3 region has the DNA TGTGCCATCAGCCCAGGGGGCAAAAACACTGAAGCTTTCTTT. Residues: CAISPGGKNTEAFF.

J is TRBJ1-4 and V is TRBV7-2; no definite D call. The V and J ends lost 5 bases and 4 bases respectively, with 17 bases between them. Germline assignment: CDR1 SGHTA and CDR2 FQGNSA. The length of the CDR3 is 16 residues. CDR3 protein: CASSPKPGWGNEKLFF. CDR3 sequence (DNA): TGTGCCAGCAGCCCCAAACCGGGATGGGGTAATGAAAAACTGTTTTTT.

CDR3 DNA: TGCGCCAGCAGCTTGGCAGTTAAGTTGAACACTGAAGCTTTCTTT. This codes for CASSLAVKLNTEAFF. The gene calls are TRBV5-1 and TRBJ1-1; no clear D gene. Germline lookup yields CDR1 SGHRS and CDR2 YFSETQ. Trimming pared 0 bases from V and 0 bases from J, leaving 9 bases between. The CDR3 is made up of 15 amino acids.

The chain links TRBV4-1 to TRBJ1-6; D ambiguous. The CDR3 runs to 13 residues. The V gene lost 2 bases and the J gene lost 13 bases, with 12 bases spanning the gap. The germline V gene encodes CDR1 MGHRA and CDR2 YSYEKL. CDR3 amino acids: CASSQFASLPLHF. The CDR3 DNA is TGCGCCAGCAGCCAATTTGCGAGTCTTCCCCTCCACTTT.

The CDR3 reads CASSALAGTQYF. CDR3 DNA sequence: TGTGCCAGCTCCGCCCTGGCGGGGACCCAGTACTTC. The chain is built from TRBV2 and TRBJ2-5; a weak D match, TRBD2 (5 bases). CDR3 size: 12 residues. The V and J ends lost 8 bases and 7 bases respectively, with 14 bases between them. Germline values: CDR1 SNHLY, CDR2 FYNNEI.

The CDR3: CASSLSPLWNTEAFF. The CDR3 bases are TGTGCCAGCAGTTTATCCCCCCTTTGGAACACTGAAGCTTTCTTT. J is TRBJ1-1 and V is TRBV27; D uncertain. Trimming shortened V by 0 bases and J by 1 base, and 9 bases separated the two germline ends. The length of the CDR3 is 15 residues. Germline lookup yields CDR1 MNHEY and CDR2 SMNVEV (reference sequence).

This chain joins TRBV19 and TRBJ1-1; D remains unclear. CDR3 length: 15 residues. Between the trimmed V and J ends, which lost 1 base and 1 base, there was a span of 10 bases. The germline V gene has CDR1 LNHDA and CDR2 SQIVND (reference sequence). CDR3: CASSIGAGRNTEAFF. The DNA of the CDR3 is TGTGCCAGTAGTATAGGGGCAGGCCGGAACACTGAAGCTTTCTTT.